This T cell receptor beta chain appears in the sequencing data of a study of long-term antiretroviral therapy in people with HIV. The V gene's germline CDR1 is ENHRY and CDR2 SYGVKD. This CDR3 comprises 16 residues. Trimming pared 0 bases from V and 1 base from J, leaving 12 bases between. As concerns this clone: The antigen is undetermined.

Per individual, the PBMC samples numbered at least one pre-ART and at least two post-ART. The samples comprised roughly 0.9-10 million cryopreserved PBMC ahead of DNA extraction. The run of the v3.0 immunoSEQ assay was at survey level. Only in-frame clones appear in the TCRdb table, and some are missing; sequencing was by immunoSEQ multiplex PCR. The sample shows under 45,000 clones, 94% of them seen only once. Study-wide findings and caveats: Controls had broader CDR3 length ranges than HIV repertoires did. The repertoire was dominated at all time points by clones expanded before ART.

The sample in question was unsorted PBMCs, obtained just over 9 years after starting antiretroviral therapy. This chain uses TRBV10-3 with TRBJ1-1; possibly TRBD1 for D (5 bases). This TCR was recovered from a man aged 30-40 years with HIV. The CDR3 DNA sequence: TGTGCCATCAGTGAGTCCCAGTTGCAGGGGAACACTGAAGCTTTCTTT. It is translated as CAISESQLQGNTEAFF.